One sample yielded the 22 T cell receptor beta chains listed below, sequenced in a study of neurological immune-mediated disorders. MiXCR, applied by TCRdb to the 5' RACE reads, yields one record per CDR3 protein. The table has roughly 65,000 distinct CDR3 sequences, more than 4.5% seen once. The specimen sequenced was PBMCs. Receptor source: a human donor with multiple sclerosis. The donor label of this sample is uncertain.

This clonotype was observed at least ten times. The rearrangement joins TRBV7-6 to TRBJ2-3; D unclear. Germline CDR1 and CDR2: SGHVS and FNYEAQ. This CDR3 is built from 15 residues. V was clipped by 7 bases and J by 2 bases, with 16 bases between them. In DNA, the CDR3 is TGTGCCAGCACCTTGACAATCCTATCCACAGATACGCAGTATTTT. Translating gives CASTLTILSTDTQYF.

This clonotype was counted ten times or more. The chain has TRBV27 and TRBJ2-5; D tentatively fits TRBD1 or TRBD2 (6 bases each). The V end lost 6 bases, the J end lost 1 base, and 12 bases lay between the germline ends. The CDR3 runs 14 residues. From germline, CDR1 is MNHEY and CDR2 SMNVEV (reference sequence). DNA of the CDR3: TGTGCCAGCAGGCGAGAGGGGGGCCAAGAGACCCAGTACTTC. Its translation: CASRREGGQETQYF.

This clonotype was seen ten or more times. The CDR3 bases are TGTGCCAGCAGAAAGTGGTCCGACGGAGGCTACACCTTC. Its protein is CASRKWSDGGYTF. V and J are TRBV27 and TRBJ1-2, with no clear D. The germline V gene has CDR1 MNHEY and CDR2 SMNVEV (reference sequence). The CDR3 is made up of 13 amino acids. The V end was cut by 6 bases, the J end by 8 bases, with 16 bases between.

This rearrangement joins TRBV27 to TRBJ2-2; D unresolved. Trimming stripped 10 bases from V and 0 bases from J, with 9 bases between. The CDR3 extends over 13 amino acids. CDR1 and CDR2 from the germline V gene are MNHEY and SMNVEV (reference sequence). CDR3 sequence: CAIQSANTGELFF. The CDR3, as DNA: TGTGCCATCCAATCCGCGAACACCGGGGAGCTGTTTTTT.

This clonotype was found many times. The rearrangement joins TRBV7-9 to TRBJ2-7, with D perhaps assigned TRBD1 or TRBD2 (6 bases each). The CDR3 loop spans 15 amino acids. Per the germline V gene, CDR1 is SEHNR and CDR2 is FQNEAQ (reference sequence). V was shortened by 1 base and J by 3 bases, with 13 bases between the two germline ends. The CDR3 DNA reads TGTGCCAGCAGCTTAGGGGGGGCCCGAAACTACGAGCAGTACTTC. This gives the protein CASSLGGARNYEQYF.

In this sample, this clonotype turned up many times. The chain is built from TRBV20-1 and TRBJ1-1, with 9 bases fitting TRBD1. CDR3 length: 15 amino acids. Trimming at V came to 3 bases and at J to 0 bases, leaving 5 bases not matched to a gene. Germline V gene lookup returns CDR1 DFQATT and CDR2 SNEGSKA (reference sequence). This chain's CDR3 is CSAREGTGLNTEAFF. As DNA, the CDR3 is TGCAGTGCTAGGGAGGGGACAGGGCTGAACACTGAAGCTTTCTTT.

At least ten counts were recorded for this clonotype. This chain uses TRBV6-5 with TRBJ2-5; TRBD2 matches at 7 bases. CDR3 size: 14 residues. Germline CDR1 MNHEY, CDR2 SVGAGI. The V gene end was trimmed by 2 bases and the J gene end by 5 bases; junction bases not matched to a gene: 5. In DNA, the CDR3 is TGTGCCAGCAGTTACCAGGGAGGGTTGGAGACCCAGTACTTC. This gives the protein CASSYQGGLETQYF.

This clonotype was detected ten times or more. V gene TRBV20-1 combines with J gene TRBJ2-3; the match to TRBD2 covers 12 bases. There are 15 residues in the CDR3. J was trimmed by 6 bases and V by 6 bases; bases with no gene match: 10. Germline CDR1 is DFQATT and CDR2 is SNEGSKA (reference sequence). The CDR3 region is CSARLAGVTSDTQYF. DNA of the CDR3: TGCAGTGCGCGACTAGCGGGGGTTACCAGTGATACGCAGTATTTT.

In this sample, this clonotype turned up many times. The chain carries TRBV6-7 and TRBJ1-2, with 10 bases fitting TRBD1. TRBV6-7 counts as an open reading frame of uncertain function. This CDR3 spans 16 amino acids. Trimming at V came to 5 bases and at J to 2 bases, leaving 8 bases not matched to a gene. The CDR3 is CASSKVTGGPNYGYTF. In DNA, the CDR3 is TGTGCCAGCAGTAAGGTGACAGGGGGCCCCAACTATGGCTACACCTTC.

This clonotype was observed at least ten times. This chain uses TRBV20-1 with TRBJ1-1; a possible D gene is TRBD1 (6 bases). CDR1 and CDR2 from the germline V gene are DFQATT and SNEGSKA (reference sequence). V lost 6 bases and J 3 bases, leaving 17 bases between the germline ends. CDR3 length equals 14 residues. The CDR3 DNA is TGCAGTGCCACCCGGGGGCCTGGGGACACTGAAGCTTTCTTT. This encodes CSATRGPGDTEAFF.

This clonotype came up many times. V gene TRBV12-3 or TRBV12-4 combines with J gene TRBJ1-1; D is unclear. This CDR3 comprises 15 residues. V was clipped by 3 bases and J by 4 bases, with 15 bases between them. The CDR3 DNA reads TGTGCCAGCAGTTTTTGGACGGGTCCCAGCACTGAAGCTTTCTTT. It yields the protein CASSFWTGPSTEAFF.

This clonotype showed up many times. The chain joins TRBV12-3 or TRBV12-4 to TRBJ2-6; D might be TRBD2 (5 bases). The CDR3 contains 16 residues. V lost 6 bases, J lost 0 bases, and 12 bases lay in between. CDR3 DNA sequence: TGTGCCAGCAGCCCGGACTTAATCTCTGGGGCCAACGTCCTGACTTTC. Its protein is CASSPDLISGANVLTF.

This clonotype was observed a handful of times. A much larger clone lies one base from this, so it may be a read error. The chain couples TRBV7-8 to TRBJ1-1; D possibly corresponds to TRBD1 (5 bases). In germline, CDR1 is SGHVS, CDR2 FQNEAQ. Trimming shortened V by 5 bases and J by 4 bases, and 14 bases separated the two germline ends. The CDR3 length is 14 residues. Here the CDR3 reads CASSLHGAATEAFF. The CDR3 coding sequence is TGTGCCAGCAGCCTACATGGGGCAGCCACTGAAGCTTTCTTT.

This clonotype was counted ten times or more. The V call is TRBV5-1, the J call TRBJ2-3, with 11 bases fitting TRBD2. The CDR3 consists of 17 residues. Germline CDR1 reads SGHRS; CDR2 reads YFSETQ. J gave up 6 bases and V 4 bases, and 13 bases lay outside the gene matches. CDR3: CASSLLAGGPSMDTQYF. CDR3 sequence (DNA): TGCGCCAGCAGCCTTCTAGCGGGGGGACCTTCTATGGATACGCAGTATTTT.

The sample holds many counts of this clonotype. The chain carries TRBV14 and TRBJ2-1; no definite D call. The CDR3 covers 12 residues. CDR1 is SGHDN and CDR2 is FVKESK in the germline V gene. Trimming removed 0 bases at V and 12 bases at J, with 9 bases between. CDR3 DNA sequence: TGTGCCAGCAGCCAAGACTCAGGAAGGCAGTTCTTC. Its translation is CASSQDSGRQFF.

Many counts were recorded for this clonotype. The V and J genes are TRBV5-1 and TRBJ1-4; the D gene is possibly TRBD1 (6 bases). This CDR3 is built from 15 residues. The germline V gene encodes CDR1 SGHRS and CDR2 YFSETQ. The ends were cut back, 3 bases at V and 7 bases at J, with 16 bases in the middle. The CDR3 DNA is TGCGCCAGCAGCTCGTCGGCGGGGGGCACTGAAAAACTGTTTTTT. It specifies CASSSSAGGTEKLFF.

This clonotype was seen many times. The chain recombines TRBV20-1 with TRBJ2-1; 7 bases are shared with TRBD2. The CDR3 is made up of 17 amino acids. Germline-derived CDR1 and CDR2 are DFQATT and SNEGSKA (reference sequence). V gave up 0 bases and J gave up 7 bases; unmatched junction bases: 15. The CDR3 protein is CSARDRSGGGRYNEQFF. CDR3 sequence (DNA): TGCAGTGCTAGAGATCGGTCTGGCGGGGGACGTTATAATGAGCAGTTCTTC.

This chain connects TRBV19 to TRBJ1-1, with a possible D match to TRBD1 (5 bases). The CDR3 length is 14 residues. Germline loops: CDR1 LNHDA, CDR2 SQIVND (reference sequence). V lost 5 bases and J 4 bases, leaving 14 bases between the germline ends. The CDR3 loop reads CASSALGELTEAFF. Written as DNA, the CDR3 is TGTGCCAGTAGTGCTTTAGGGGAGCTCACTGAAGCTTTCTTT.

The chain is built from TRBV5-1 and TRBJ2-3, with 8 bases identical to TRBD2. V was pared by 0 bases and J by 5 bases, with 8 bases of the junction left unmatched. Germline V CDR1 and CDR2: SGHRS, YFSETQ. The CDR3 runs 16 residues. The CDR3 sequence is CASSLARGGGGDTQYF. The CDR3 nucleotides are TGCGCCAGCAGCTTGGCCCGGGGGGGCGGGGGAGATACGCAGTATTTT. The variable domain in full, with the rest retrieved from reference TRBV5-1 and TRBJ2-3, is KAGVTQTPRYLIKTRGQQVTLSCSPISGHRSVSWYQQTPGQGLQFLFEYFSETQRNKGNFPGRFSGRQFSNSRSEMNVSTLELGDSALYLCASSLARGGGGDTQYFGPGTRLTVL.

This clonotype has a count of ten or more. This chain connects TRBV24-1 to TRBJ2-1; D is undetermined. Germline-derived CDR1 and CDR2 are KGHDR and SFDVKD. This CDR3 contains 11 residues. The V and J ends lost 2 bases and 6 bases respectively, with 1 base between them. CDR3 sequence: CATSDSNEQFF. The CDR3, as DNA: TGTGCCACCAGTGATTCCAATGAGCAGTTCTTC.

This clonotype was counted ten times or more. This chain uses TRBV5-1 with TRBJ1-2, with TRBD1 matching 9 bases. V lost 1 base and J lost 6; bases outside the gene matches: 7. The V gene's germline CDR1 is SGHRS and CDR2 YFSETQ. The CDR3 length is 15 residues. Here the CDR3 reads CASSLQGQGRDGYTF. In DNA, the CDR3 is TGCGCCAGCAGCTTGCAGGGACAGGGAAGGGATGGCTACACCTTC. Complete variable domain (other parts from reference TRBV5-1 and TRBJ1-2): KAGVTQTPRYLIKTRGQQVTLSCSPISGHRSVSWYQQTPGQGLQFLFEYFSETQRNKGNFPGRFSGRQFSNSRSEMNVSTLELGDSALYLCASSLQGQGRDGYTFGSGTRLTVV.

This clonotype occurred many times. V gene TRBV20-1 combines with J gene TRBJ1-2; D is possibly TRBD1 (6 bases). V gave up 0 bases and J gave up 4 bases, with 21 bases separating them. Germline V lookup: CDR1 DFQATT, CDR2 SNEGSKA (reference sequence). The CDR3 length is 17 residues. CDR3 sequence: CSARDGGRGPTVYGYTF. CDR3 sequence (DNA): TGCAGTGCTAGAGATGGGGGCAGGGGCCCGACTGTCTATGGCTACACCTTC.